A selection of T cell receptor beta chains follows, all from one sample in a study of blood T cell repertoires in COVID-19. Data came from immunoSEQ multiplex PCR; TCRdb stores just in-frame clones and leaves some out. The sample shows hundreds of thousands of clones, 80% to 90% of them seen only once. Input material: PBMCs or T cells enriched from blood (not recorded which). These receptors all come from a man aged 25-45 years who had recovered from COVID-19. Both conserved end residues are part of each CDR3. The D gene is left open where the match is weak. Clone size is not always given. Where it is, it says once, few, many or a class for expanded clones.

j_call	clone_size	cdr3_length	d_call	v_call	cdr3_nt	cdr3_aa
TRBJ2-7	.	16	TRBD1	TRBV19	TGTGCCAGTAGTACTAACCGACAGGGGCTGGCGTACGGGCAGTACTTC	CASSTNRQGLAYGQYF
TRBJ1-1	.	14	TRBD1	TRBV7-9	TGTGCCAGCAGCTTTTCGGACAGGGGTGTGGAAGCTTTCTTT	CASSFSDRGVEAFF
TRBJ2-3	once	14	TRBD1	TRBV11-3	TGTGCCAGCAGCCCATGGACAGGGACAGATACGCAGTATTTT	CASSPWTGTDTQYF
TRBJ2-1	once	15	.	TRBV7-2	TGTGCCAGCAGCCGGGACTCCACCTCCCGCAAAGAGCAGTTCTTC	CASSRDSTSRKEQFF
TRBJ1-2	.	14	TRBD1	TRBV24-1	TGTGCCACCAGTGATACCCCAGGGGGCAATGGCTACACCTTC	CATSDTPGGNGYTF
TRBJ2-2	.	15	.	TRBV5-1	TGCGCCAGCAGCTCGACAGGAGAGAACACCGGGGAGCTGTTTTTT	CASSSTGENTGELFF
TRBJ1-2	once	13	.	TRBV10-2	TGCGCCAGCAGTGTTCCGACTTTGTATGGCTACACCTTC	CASSVPTLYGYTF
TRBJ1-6	few	16	.	TRBV21-1	TGTGCCAGCAGCACTCGGGACACTCTCCGAGATTGGCCCCTCCACTTT	CASSTRDTLRDWPLHF
TRBJ2-6	.	16	TRBD1	TRBV19	TGTGCCAGTGGGGGACAGTCCCTCTCTGGGGCCAACGTCCTGACTTTC	CASGGQSLSGANVLTF
TRBJ1-5	.	16	.	TRBV3-1/TRBV3-2	TGTGCCAGCAGCCAAGGGAGGGGAAGGGGCAATCAGCCCCAGCATTTT	CASSQGRGRGNQPQHF
TRBJ2-4	.	14	.	TRBV18	TGTGCCAGCTCACCACCGGGCAGGGGAAACATTCAGTACTTC	CASSPPGRGNIQYF
TRBJ1-6	once	14	TRBD1	TRBV3-1/TRBV3-2	TGTGCCAGCAGCTTAGGACAGGGAAATTCACCCCTCCACTTT	CASSLGQGNSPLHF
TRBJ2-3	.	15	.	TRBV5-1	TGCGCCAGCAGCTTCACAGGGTTAAGCACAGATACGCAGTATTTT	CASSFTGLSTDTQYF
TRBJ2-3	.	17	.	TRBV5-1	TGCGCCAGCAGCTATCACCAACCAAGCGAGGGCACAGATACGCAGTATTTT	CASSYHQPSEGTDTQYF
TRBJ2-7	.	15	TRBD1	TRBV28	TGTGCCAGCAGCGTCCTTAGACAGGGGGGGCTGGTGCAGTACTTC	CASSVLRQGGLVQYF
TRBJ1-2	.	15	.	TRBV4-2	TGTGCCAGCAGCCAGTCGGCAGGGGTGAACTATGGCTACACCTTC	CASSQSAGVNYGYTF
TRBJ1-2	.	15	.	TRBV6-1	TGTGCCAGCAGTGAAGCAGGGATGCGGGCCTATGGCTACACCTTC	CASSEAGMRAYGYTF
TRBJ2-2	.	14	TRBD1	TRBV2	TGTGCCAGCAAACGACAGGGGGCAGGCGGGGAGCTGTTTTTT	CASKRQGAGGELFF
TRBJ1-6	once	17	TRBD1	TRBV23-1	TGCGCCAGCAGTCAGGGACAGGAGAGCTCCTATAATTCACCCCTCCACTTT	CASSQGQESSYNSPLHF
TRBJ2-2	.	15	.	TRBV18	TGTGCCAGCTCACCTCGAACAGAAGTTGGCGGGGAGCTGTTTTTT	CASSPRTEVGGELFF
TRBJ2-1	.	15	TRBD2	TRBV27	TGTGCCAGCAGGCCAGGCGGGAGCTCCTACAATGAGCAGTTCTTC	CASRPGGSSYNEQFF
TRBJ1-4	.	15	.	TRBV5-1	TGCGCCAGCAGCTTGGTTTCGGGAAACGGCGAAAAACTGTTTTTT	CASSLVSGNGEKLFF
TRBJ2-4	.	17	.	TRBV10-3	TGTGCCATCAGTGAAGAGATCGGCGGATTAGCCAAAAACATTCAGTACTTC	CAISEEIGGLAKNIQYF
TRBJ1-5	.	15	.	TRBV18	TGTGCCAGCTCATCTTCAGTGCAGGGGAATCAGCCCCAGCATTTT	CASSSSVQGNQPQHF
TRBJ1-2	few	13	TRBD1	TRBV24-1	TGTGCCACCAGTGACGACAGGGGATATGGCTACACCTTC	CATSDDRGYGYTF
TRBJ2-3	.	14	.	TRBV7-2	TGTGCCAGCAGCCGGGACTGGGGCACAGATACGCAGTATTTT	CASSRDWGTDTQYF
TRBJ1-6	.	15	TRBD1	TRBV6-5	TGTGCCAGCAGTTACCAAGGGGGCAATAATTCACCCCTCCACTTT	CASSYQGGNNSPLHF
TRBJ1-6	.	17	.	TRBV28	TGTGCCAGCAGCCAAGGACAGATCAGCTCCTATAATTCACCCCTCCACTTT	CASSQGQISSYNSPLHF
TRBJ2-3	once	16	.	TRBV7-9	TGTGCCAGCAGCTTAGGAAGTGGCGGATCCACAGATACGCAGTATTTT	CASSLGSGGSTDTQYF
TRBJ2-4	.	14	.	TRBV5-6	TGTGCCAGCAGCTTGAGGGGAACCAAAAACATTCAGTACTTC	CASSLRGTKNIQYF
TRBJ1-3	.	16	.	TRBV19	TGTGCCAGTAGGCCGGGCGGAGAAGCGGGAGGAAACACCATATATTTT	CASRPGGEAGGNTIYF
TRBJ2-7	.	14	TRBD1	TRBV28	TGTGCCAGCACTAAAGGACAGGGTTCCAACGAGCAGTACTTC	CASTKGQGSNEQYF
TRBJ2-1	.	16	.	TRBV21-1	TGTGCCAGCAGCACTCGACAGGGGGCGATACACAATGAGCAGTTCTTC	CASSTRQGAIHNEQFF
TRBJ2-3	.	17	TRBD2	TRBV7-6	TGTGCCAGCAGCTTAGTGCGGACTAGTTACAGCACAGATACGCAGTATTTT	CASSLVRTSYSTDTQYF
TRBJ1-4	.	17	.	TRBV15	TGTGCCACCAGCAGAGATAAAGTGGAGGCTAGGTATGAAAAACTGTTTTTT	CATSRDKVEARYEKLFF
TRBJ1-2	.	15	TRBD1	TRBV6-5	TGTGCCAGCAGCCGGACAGGGTTCTCTAACTATGGCTACACCTTC	CASSRTGFSNYGYTF
TRBJ2-1	.	15	.	TRBV27	TGTGCCAGCAGCCCCTACGCAGGGGGGCATGGTGAGCAGTTCTTC	CASSPYAGGHGEQFF
TRBJ1-5	.	15	TRBD1	TRBV10-1	TGCGCCACCGACCCCGGACAGGTGAGCAATCAGCCCCAGCATTTT	CATDPGQVSNQPQHF
TRBJ2-7	.	14	.	TRBV3-1/TRBV3-2	TGTGCCAGCAGCCAAGACGAACTAGGACGCGAGCAGTACTTC	CASSQDELGREQYF
TRBJ2-3	once	13	.	TRBV13	TGTGCCAGCAGCCCGTTCGCGGCGGATACGCAGTATTTT	CASSPFAADTQYF